This record covers a single T cell receptor beta chain. Trimming took off 3 bases at V and 4 bases at J, with 12 bases between the two ends. The CDR3 runs 14 residues. Germline CDR1 is KGHSH and CDR2 is LQKENI. The PCR was carried out with 60 Vbeta primers and 13 Jbeta primers. Original analysis: The count from a later analysis was tens of millions of unique TCR beta chains, about 9.9 million of them shared. Clones were read by immunoSEQ multiplex PCR, and TCRdb kept only the in-frame ones, dropping some. V and J calls and clone size are copied from that table; D and trimming were computed from the DNA. The repertoire holds 100,000 to 150,000 clones, about 75% seen once, with 2.5% to 3.5% in the top ten. The data stem from a study of cytomegalovirus exposure and HLA in healthy donors.

The sample was PBMCs. The chain is built from TRBV18 and TRBJ1-2; a weak D match, TRBD1 (5 bases). This TCR was sampled from a woman aged 40-49 years in good health and CMV-seropositive. The CDR3 nucleotides read TGTGCCAGCTCACCGGGGGGAGTGGGCTATGGCTACACCTTC. Translated: CASSPGGVGYGYTF.